Described below is a single TCR beta chain sequence and its context. The germline gene is not matched at one end of the junction; a read error may be the cause. Germline-derived CDR1 and CDR2 are SGHRS and YFSETQ. The length of the CDR3 is 19 residues. This sample stems from a study of T-cell reconstitution after alpha-beta-depleted transplantation in children. Library preparation (for TCRbeta) was performed with unique molecular identifiers. Each CDR3 protein gets one entry after TCRdb re-called the PCR reads with MiXCR. Here the sample spans about 830,000 distinct CDR3 sequences, roughly 16% being singletons.

The chain has TRBV5-1 and TRBJ2-5; 12 positions agree with TRBD2. The source is a male patient under 18 who had a stem cell transplant for acute lymphoblastic leukemia, so the T cells may come from the graft donor. Sequenced here: PBMCs, mostly from graft donor cells, sampled 360 days after TCRalphabeta/CD19-depleted stem cell transplant. CDR3: CASTLRRTSGMRYQETQYF. CDR3 bases: TGCGCCAGCACCTTGCGACGGACTAGCGGGATGAGGTACCAAGAGACCCAGTACTTC.